These 4 T cell receptor beta chains share one sample of origin, sequenced in a study of blood T cell repertoires in COVID-19. This table comes from immunoSEQ multiplex PCR, and its TCRdb copy is limited to in-frame clones, with some not included. The sample consists of roughly 150,000 clones, 60% to 85% of them appearing once. The sequencing sample was made of peripheral blood. The source is a man aged 55 to 70 with acute or convalescent COVID-19.

This chain uses TRBV29-1 with TRBJ1-4; D is unresolved. Germline V gene data show CDR1 as SQVTM and CDR2 as ANQGSEA. Trimming stripped 0 bases from V and 10 bases from J, with 12 bases between. The CDR3 runs to 13 residues. The CDR3 region is CSVEDQQAGKLFF. The CDR3 region has the DNA TGCAGCGTTGAAGATCAGCAGGCAGGAAAACTGTTTTTT.

V usage is TRBV29-1 and J usage is TRBJ1-4, with 8 bases matching TRBD1. Germline-derived CDR1 and CDR2 are SQVTM and ANQGSEA. The CDR3 length is 14 residues. After removal of 6 bases from V and 1 base from J, the junction contained 4 bases not matched to a gene. The CDR3 protein is CSVPDRGTNEKLFF. The CDR3 DNA follows: TGCAGCGTGCCCGACAGGGGAACTAATGAAAAACTGTTTTTT.

This clone was recorded a few times. The V gene is TRBV3-1 (or the pseudogene TRBV3-2), the J gene TRBJ1-6; tentatively, D is TRBD1 (5 bases). The CDR3 has 15 residues. Trimming stripped 4 bases from V and 4 bases from J, with 11 bases between. CDR1 and CDR2 from the germline V gene are LGHDT and YNNKEL (reference sequence). The CDR3: CASSPRRGYNSPLHF. The CDR3 coding sequence is TGTGCCAGCAGCCCGAGGAGGGGATATAATTCACCCCTCCACTTT.

The chain has TRBV5-1 and TRBJ1-1; D is unresolved. Trimming removed 2 bases at V and 0 bases at J, with 11 bases between. Germline V gene sequence: CDR1 SGHRS, CDR2 YFSETQ. This CDR3 is built from 15 residues. The CDR3 sequence is CASSFGVRMNTEAFF. CDR3 nucleotide sequence: TGCGCCAGCAGCTTCGGGGTACGAATGAACACTGAAGCTTTCTTT.